This T cell receptor beta chain was profiled in a study of shared clonotypes between healthy human individuals. General observations from the study: Larger estimated richness was generally seen in naive subsets than in memory subsets. Depth was large, yet rarefaction showed that sorted-subset sequencing was incomplete. An anticipated effect of sequencing depth on clonotype sharing among donors was recognized.

The table came from immunoSEQ multiplex PCR; TCRdb's copy has only in-frame clones and leaves some out. The sample shows fewer than 800,000 clones, under 95% of them seen only once. CDR3 length: 16 residues. Per germline, CDR1 MRHNA and CDR2 SNTAGT. Losses at the gene ends were 0 bases for V and 6 bases for J; bases not matched to a gene: 5. With regard to this clone: The antigen remains unidentified.

Naive CD8 isolation took CD45RO-negative cells positively selected for CCR7 and excluded terminally differentiated effector memory CD45RA+ cells. Nashville, Tennessee was home to all donors, who were Caucasian adults. The sample consisted of naive CD8+ T cells sorted from blood. The source of this sequence is a man aged 25 to 40 in good health. The V and J genes are TRBV6-4 and TRBJ2-1; 10 bases match TRBD2. The CDR3 sequence is CASSDSGAGGFNEQFF. The CDR3 nucleotides read TGTGCCAGCAGTGACTCCGGAGCGGGAGGGTTCAATGAGCAGTTCTTC.